This T cell receptor beta chain was identified during a study of blood T cell repertoires in COVID-19. Study-level background: The United States, Italy and Spain were the sources of the acute and convalescent COVID-19 samples.

The CDR3 runs 15 residues. V was shortened by 4 bases and J by 9 bases, with 21 bases between the two germline ends. The germline CDR1 and CDR2 sequences are LGHNA and YSLEER. Clones were read by immunoSEQ multiplex PCR, and TCRdb kept only the in-frame ones, dropping some. The table includes more than 350,000 clones, 80% to 90% detected once. The chain employs TRBV4-3 and TRBJ1-2, with D possibly TRBD1 on 6 matching bases. Sequenced: peripheral blood. The source of this sequence is a woman in her thirties with COVID-19, enrolled during active disease. CDR3 nucleotide sequence: TGCGCCAGCAGCCCCCAACTAGACAGGCGGTCCAGCTACACCTTC. It translates to CASSPQLDRRSSYTF.